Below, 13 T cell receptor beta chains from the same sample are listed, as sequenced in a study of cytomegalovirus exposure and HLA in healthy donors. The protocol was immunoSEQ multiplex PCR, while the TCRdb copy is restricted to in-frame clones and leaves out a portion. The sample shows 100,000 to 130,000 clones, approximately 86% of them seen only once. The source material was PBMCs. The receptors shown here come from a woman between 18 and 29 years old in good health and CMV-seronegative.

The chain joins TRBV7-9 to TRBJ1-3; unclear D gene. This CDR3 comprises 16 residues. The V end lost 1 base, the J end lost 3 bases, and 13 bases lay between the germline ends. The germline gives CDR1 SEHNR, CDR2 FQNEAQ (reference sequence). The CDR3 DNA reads TGTGCCAGCAGCTTAGTTAAGGACTTAAGTGGAAACACCATATATTTT. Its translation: CASSLVKDLSGNTIYF.

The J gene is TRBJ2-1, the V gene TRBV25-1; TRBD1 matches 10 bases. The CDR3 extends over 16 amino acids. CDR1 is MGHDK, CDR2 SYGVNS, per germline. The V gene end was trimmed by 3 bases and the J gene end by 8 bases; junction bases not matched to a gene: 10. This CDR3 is CASSDIGTGEEDEQFF. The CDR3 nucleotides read TGTGCCAGCAGTGACATTGGGACAGGGGAAGAAGATGAGCAGTTCTTC.

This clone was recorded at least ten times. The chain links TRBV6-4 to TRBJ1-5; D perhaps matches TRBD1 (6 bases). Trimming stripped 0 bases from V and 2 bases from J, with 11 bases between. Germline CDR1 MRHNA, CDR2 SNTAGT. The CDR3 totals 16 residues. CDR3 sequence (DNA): TGTGCCAGCAGTGACTCGTCAGGGGTTGGCAATCAGCCCCAGCATTTT. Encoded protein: CASSDSSGVGNQPQHF.

CDR3 coding DNA: TGCGCCAGCAGCCAATTAGGGGGTAATAATGAAAAACTGTTTTTT. Translating gives CASSQLGGNNEKLFF. The chain joins TRBV4-1 to TRBJ1-4; D may be TRBD1 (6 bases). The CDR3 spans 15 residues. V was pared by 2 bases and J by 4 bases, with 11 bases between. Germline V CDR1 and CDR2: MGHRA, YSYEKL.

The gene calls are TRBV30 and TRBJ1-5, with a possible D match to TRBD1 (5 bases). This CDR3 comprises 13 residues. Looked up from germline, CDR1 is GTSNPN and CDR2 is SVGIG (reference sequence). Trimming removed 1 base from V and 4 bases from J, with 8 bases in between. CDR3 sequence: CAWSGRGNQPQHF. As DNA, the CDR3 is TGTGCCTGGAGTGGACGGGGGAATCAGCCCCAGCATTTT.

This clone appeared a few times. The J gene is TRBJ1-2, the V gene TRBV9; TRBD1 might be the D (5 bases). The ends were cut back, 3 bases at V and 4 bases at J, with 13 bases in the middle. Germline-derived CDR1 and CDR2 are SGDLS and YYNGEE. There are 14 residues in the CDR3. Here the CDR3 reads CASSARVGGYGYTF. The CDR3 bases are TGTGCCAGCAGCGCCAGAGTGGGGGGCTATGGCTACACCTTC.

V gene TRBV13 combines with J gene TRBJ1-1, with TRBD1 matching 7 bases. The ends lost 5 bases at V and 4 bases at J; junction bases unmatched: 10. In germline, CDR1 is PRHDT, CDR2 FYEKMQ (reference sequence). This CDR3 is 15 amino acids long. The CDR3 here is CASSTGTEEATEAFF. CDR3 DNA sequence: TGTGCCAGCAGCACCGGGACAGAGGAGGCCACTGAAGCTTTCTTT. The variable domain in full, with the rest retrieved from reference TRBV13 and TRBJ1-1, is AAGVIQSPRHLIKEKRETATLKCYPIPRHDTVYWYQQGPGQDPQFLISFYEKMQSDKGSIPDRFSAQQFSDYHSELNMSSLELGDSALYFCASSTGTEEATEAFFGQGTRLTVV.

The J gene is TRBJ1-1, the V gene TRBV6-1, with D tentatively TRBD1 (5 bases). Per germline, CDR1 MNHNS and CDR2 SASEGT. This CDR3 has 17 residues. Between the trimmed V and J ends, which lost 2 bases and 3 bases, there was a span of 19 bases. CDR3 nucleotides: TGTGCCAGCAGTGAAACCACAGGCCACCGAGGACACACTGAAGCTTTCTTT. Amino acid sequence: CASSETTGHRGHTEAFF.

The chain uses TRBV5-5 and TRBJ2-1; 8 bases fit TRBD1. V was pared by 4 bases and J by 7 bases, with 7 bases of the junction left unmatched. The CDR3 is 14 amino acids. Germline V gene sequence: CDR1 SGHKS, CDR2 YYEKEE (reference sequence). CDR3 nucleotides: TGTGCCAGCAGCCCAGGGGGCGGTGTGAATGAGCAGTTCTTC. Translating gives CASSPGGGVNEQFF.

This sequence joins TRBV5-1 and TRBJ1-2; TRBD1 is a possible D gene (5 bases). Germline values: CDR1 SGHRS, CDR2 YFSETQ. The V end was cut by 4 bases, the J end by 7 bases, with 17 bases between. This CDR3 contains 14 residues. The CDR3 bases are TGCGCCAGCAGCCCCCCCGGTGGGAGGGGTGGCTACACCTTC. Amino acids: CASSPPGGRGGYTF.

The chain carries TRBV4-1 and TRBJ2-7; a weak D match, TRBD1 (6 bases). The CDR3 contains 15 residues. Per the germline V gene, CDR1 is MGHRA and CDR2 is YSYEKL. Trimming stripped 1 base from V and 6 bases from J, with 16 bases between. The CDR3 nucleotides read TGCGCCAGCAGCCAAGCGGGACATGAGGTAGCCGAGCAGTACTTC. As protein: CASSQAGHEVAEQYF.

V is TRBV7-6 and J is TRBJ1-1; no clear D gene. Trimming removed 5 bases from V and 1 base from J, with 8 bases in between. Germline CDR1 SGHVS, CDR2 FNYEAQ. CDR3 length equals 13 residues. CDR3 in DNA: TGTGCCAGCAGCAGCTATGGGAACACTGAAGCTTTCTTT. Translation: CASSSYGNTEAFF.

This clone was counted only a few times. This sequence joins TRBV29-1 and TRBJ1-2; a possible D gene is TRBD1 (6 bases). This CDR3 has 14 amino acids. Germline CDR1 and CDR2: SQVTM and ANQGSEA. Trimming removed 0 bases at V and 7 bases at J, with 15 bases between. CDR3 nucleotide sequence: TGCAGCGTTGAAGACCTACAGGGTACAGGTGGCTACACCTTC. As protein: CSVEDLQGTGGYTF.